A single sample gave rise to the 24 T cell receptor beta chains below, sequenced in a study of CD8 T cells in Susac syndrome (dated by TCRdb to between 2018 and 2021). Library method: the immunoSEQ multiplex PCR assay. RNA was extracted using the RNeasy kit, and about 0.45 to 1 ug of the RNA was reverse transcribed with random hexamers. TCRdb applied fastp at Q25 and MiXCR to the public reads, then kept only in-frame beta chains. Identical CDR3 protein sequences are pooled into one entry, listed with their most common genes and DNA. Here the sample has more than 150,000 distinct CDR3 sequences; approximately 95% occur a single time. The ten largest make up roughly 0.12% of the sample. The sequenced sample consisted of CD4+ T cells from PBMCs. The receptors stem from a human donor with Susac syndrome.

The chain joins TRBV28 to TRBJ2-6; D remains ambiguous. The CDR3 covers 14 residues. Germline assignment: CDR1 MDHEN and CDR2 SYDVKM. Trimming cost V 5 bases and J 0 bases, with 5 bases left between them. CDR3 sequence: CASSGYSGANVLTF. DNA for the CDR3: TGTGCCAGCAGTGGTTACTCTGGGGCCAACGTCCTGACTTTC.

The chain recombines TRBV7-9 with TRBJ2-1, with 14 bases identical to TRBD2. The CDR3 is 16 residues long. Trimming took 5 bases from V and 9 from J; bases not matched to a gene: 9. Germline V lookup: CDR1 SEHNR, CDR2 FQNEAQ (reference sequence). The chain's CDR3 is CASSQPGLAGEGEQFF. In DNA, the CDR3 is TGTGCCAGCAGCCAACCGGGACTAGCGGGAGAGGGTGAGCAGTTCTTC.

The chain recombines TRBV24-1 with TRBJ2-1; 7 bases are a match to TRBD2. Looked up from germline, CDR1 is KGHDR and CDR2 is SFDVKD. The junction had 6 bases not matched to a gene; V was cut back by 0 bases and J by 5 bases. The CDR3 loop spans 16 amino acids. The CDR3 reads CATSDLVGGIDNEQFF. CDR3 bases: TGTGCCACCAGTGATTTGGTGGGAGGGATTGACAATGAGCAGTTCTTC.

J is TRBJ1-5 and V is TRBV20-1; tentative D call: TRBD1 (5 bases). This CDR3 has 15 amino acids. Trimming pared 6 bases from V and 7 bases from J, leaving 22 bases between. Germline V gives CDR1 DFQATT, CDR2 SNEGSKA (reference sequence). CDR3 in DNA: TGCAGTGCCACCTCTCCGACAGTTAGGGGCCAGCCCCAGCATTTT. As protein: CSATSPTVRGQPQHF.

This clonotype was seen a single time. V is TRBV7-9 and J is TRBJ2-7; a weak D match, TRBD1 (6 bases). CDR3 size: 11 residues. Germline CDR1 reads SEHNR; CDR2 reads FQNEAQ (reference sequence). For the CDR3, the DNA is TGTGCCAGCAGCCGCGTCGGGACATGGCGCGTC. Translated, it gives CASSRVGTWRV.

The chain joins TRBV15 to TRBJ1-1; D gene unclear. The CDR3 runs 13 residues. The V gene's germline CDR1 is LNHNV and CDR2 YYDKDF (reference sequence). The germline V and J ends were trimmed by 5 bases and 5 bases, with 12 bases remaining between them. DNA of the CDR3: TGTGCCACCAGCGCTAGAGGAGAGACTGAAGCTTTCTTT. Translation gives CATSARGETEAFF.

On this clonotype itself: A read error may account for a junction end that differs from germline. The gene calls are TRBV14 and TRBJ1-6; D not certain. The germline CDR1 and CDR2 sequences are SGHDN and FVKESK. The CDR3 totals 13 residues. Written as DNA, the CDR3 is TGCGCCAGCAGCCAAGGAGCTAATTCACCCCTCCACTTT. As protein: CASSQGANSPLHF.

This clonotype was recorded once. The rearrangement uses TRBV20-1 and TRBJ2-1; 15 bases are shared with TRBD2. The CDR3 contains 17 residues. CDR1 DFQATT and CDR2 SNEGSKA come from the germline V gene (reference sequence). The trim removed 5 bases at V and 6 bases at J, leaving 11 bases unmatched. CDR3 amino acids: CSAPGLAGGPAVNEQFF. The DNA for the CDR3 is TGCAGTGCTCCCGGACTAGCGGGAGGGCCAGCCGTCAATGAGCAGTTCTTC.

CDR3 sequence reads: CATSRSNRGPYEQYV. CDR3 nucleotide sequence: TGTGCCACCAGCAGATCCAACAGGGGTCCCTACGAGCAGTACGTC. The chain is built from TRBV15 and TRBJ2-7, with 7 bases matching TRBD1. With 2 bases clipped from V and 2 bases from J, the junction kept 6 bases outside the gene matches. Germline V gene lookup returns CDR1 LNHNV and CDR2 YYDKDF (reference sequence). CDR3 length equals 15 residues.

J is TRBJ2-3 and V is TRBV20-1; D gene uncertain. Looked up from germline, CDR1 is DFQATT and CDR2 is SNEGSKA (reference sequence). The V and J ends lost 2 bases and 6 bases respectively, with 6 bases between them. This CDR3 region has 11 residues. Here the CDR3 DNA reads TGCAGTGCTAGATTCCCGGATACGCAGTATTTT. It yields the protein CSARFPDTQYF.

CDR3 amino acids: CASSGAQQGGEDTQYF. The DNA of the CDR3 is TGTGCCAGCTCAGGAGCCCAACAGGGCGGAGAAGATACGCAGTATTTT. This rearrangement joins TRBV18 to TRBJ2-3, with D perhaps matching TRBD1 (6 bases). The ends were cut back, 5 bases at V and 5 bases at J, with 20 bases in the middle. Germline CDR1 KGHSH, CDR2 LQKENI. The CDR3 is 16 residues long. Looking up the rest from reference TRBV18 and TRBJ2-3 gives the full variable domain: NAGVMQNPRHLVRRRGQEARLRCSPMKGHSHVYWYRQLPEEGLKFMVYLQKENIIDESGMPKERFSAEFPKEGPSILRIQQVVRGDSAAYFCASSGAQQGGEDTQYFGPGTRLTVL.

The V call is TRBV30, the J call TRBJ1-2; 9 bases match TRBD1. Trimming at V came to 2 bases and at J to 1 base, leaving 5 bases not matched to a gene. CDR1 GTSNPN and CDR2 SVGIG come from the germline V gene (reference sequence). CDR3 size: 15 residues. CDR3 amino acids: CAWSRGQGNNYGYTF. The CDR3, as DNA: TGTGCCTGGAGTAGAGGACAGGGGAATAACTATGGCTACACCTTC.

J is TRBJ1-2 and V is TRBV3-1; D unresolved. The V end was cut by 1 base, the J end by 11 bases, with 11 bases between. The CDR3 loop spans 12 amino acids. Per the germline V gene, CDR1 is LGHDT and CDR2 is YNNKEL (reference sequence). The CDR3 sequence: CASSQGATVYTF. The CDR3 coding sequence is TGTGCCAGCAGCCAAGGAGCTACAGTGTACACCTTC.

This chain connects TRBV5-1 to TRBJ2-7, with D possibly TRBD2 on 6 matching bases. The V gene lost 0 bases and the J gene lost 3 bases, with 13 bases spanning the gap. The germline V gene has CDR1 SGHRS and CDR2 YFSETQ. This CDR3 has 15 amino acids. The CDR3 DNA follows: TGCGCCAGCAGCTTGGCCTCAGGGCGGGACTACGAGCAGTACTTC. This translates into CASSLASGRDYEQYF.

The J gene is TRBJ2-1, the V gene TRBV24-1; D may correspond to TRBD1 or TRBD2 (6 bases each). Germline-derived CDR1 and CDR2 are KGHDR and SFDVKD. The ends were cut back, 0 bases at V and 6 bases at J, with 14 bases in the middle. The CDR3 contains 16 residues. CDR3 protein: CATSDLVPGGGNEQFF. DNA of the CDR3: TGTGCCACCAGTGATTTGGTTCCCGGAGGGGGCAATGAGCAGTTCTTC.

The CDR3 bases are TGTGCCAGCATTGACTCCGGGACCGCCTGGGAGCAGTTCTTC. It codes for CASIDSGTAWEQFF. This chain joins TRBV2 and TRBJ2-1; D may match TRBD1 or TRBD2 (5 bases each). Germline V gene lookup returns CDR1 SNHLY and CDR2 FYNNEI. The length of the CDR3 is 14 residues. The V gene lost 7 bases and the J gene lost 10 bases, with 20 bases spanning the gap.

This chain connects TRBV6-4 to TRBJ1-1; D call uncertain. V lost 4 bases and J 0 bases, leaving 6 bases between the germline ends. This CDR3 is 13 amino acids long. Germline values: CDR1 MRHNA, CDR2 SNTAGT. CDR3 protein: CASSATLNTEAFF. The CDR3 nucleotides are TGTGCCAGCAGTGCCACCCTGAACACTGAAGCTTTCTTT.

The chain links TRBV29-1 to TRBJ1-2; TRBD1 matches 9 bases. CDR3 length: 14 amino acids. The germline gives CDR1 SQVTM, CDR2 ANQGSEA. V lost 3 bases, J lost 8 bases, and 10 bases stayed unmatched. CDR3 nucleotide sequence: TGCAGCGTTGAGGTGGGACAGGGTGTGCAGGGCTACACCTTC. Translation: CSVEVGQGVQGYTF.

The chain couples TRBV29-1 to TRBJ2-5; D possibly uses TRBD1 or TRBD2 (5 bases each). The CDR3 covers 12 residues. Germline CDR1 is SQVTM and CDR2 is ANQGSEA. This chain's CDR3 is CSFVGVGETQYF. The CDR3 region has the DNA TGCAGTTTTGTGGGGGTAGGAGAGACCCAGTACTTC.

The V and J genes are TRBV6-1 and TRBJ2-1, with a weak D call TRBD2 (7 bases). V lost 5 bases and J 1 base, leaving 18 bases between the germline ends. This CDR3 has 17 amino acids. Germline assignment: CDR1 MNHNS and CDR2 SASEGT. This CDR3 reads CASSTFRGGESYNEQFF. In DNA, the CDR3 is TGTGCCAGCAGTACATTTCGAGGGGGGGAGTCCTACAATGAGCAGTTCTTC.

The rearrangement uses TRBV9 and TRBJ2-1; 7 positions match TRBD1. Germline lookup yields CDR1 SGDLS and CDR2 YYNGEE. The V and J ends lost 3 bases and 6 bases, in that order; junction bases with no gene match: 12. This CDR3 has 16 amino acids. The CDR3: CASSAIDRVKVNEQFF. The CDR3 DNA reads as TGTGCCAGCAGCGCCATCGACAGGGTCAAGGTCAATGAGCAGTTCTTC.

The rearrangement links TRBV29-1 to TRBJ1-1, with D possibly TRBD1 on 5 matching bases. This CDR3 has 15 residues. CDR1 and CDR2 from the germline V gene are SQVTM and ANQGSEA. Between the trimmed V and J ends, which lost 4 bases and 1 base, there was a span of 16 bases. The CDR3 reads CSVAGGLERNTEAFF. CDR3 DNA: TGCAGCGTTGCTGGGGGACTCGAGAGGAACACTGAAGCTTTCTTT.

This chain uses TRBV19 with TRBJ1-2; D might be TRBD1 (5 bases). The CDR3 has 13 residues. V was cut by 4 bases and J by 5 bases, with 11 bases left in between. In germline, CDR1 is LNHDA, CDR2 SQIVND (reference sequence). CDR3 sequence (DNA): TGTGCCAGTAGTACGGGACGGGGATATGGCTACACCTTC. Residues: CASSTGRGYGYTF.

The chain uses TRBV6-1 and TRBJ2-1; D assignment may be TRBD1 or TRBD2 (5 bases each). This CDR3 comprises 11 residues. V gave up 6 bases and J gave up 14 bases, with 14 bases separating them. CDR1 and CDR2 (germline): MNHNS, SASEGT. CDR3 bases: TGTGCCAGCAGCCAGGGAGTCTCTGAGTTCTTC. Translation gives CASSQGVSEFF.